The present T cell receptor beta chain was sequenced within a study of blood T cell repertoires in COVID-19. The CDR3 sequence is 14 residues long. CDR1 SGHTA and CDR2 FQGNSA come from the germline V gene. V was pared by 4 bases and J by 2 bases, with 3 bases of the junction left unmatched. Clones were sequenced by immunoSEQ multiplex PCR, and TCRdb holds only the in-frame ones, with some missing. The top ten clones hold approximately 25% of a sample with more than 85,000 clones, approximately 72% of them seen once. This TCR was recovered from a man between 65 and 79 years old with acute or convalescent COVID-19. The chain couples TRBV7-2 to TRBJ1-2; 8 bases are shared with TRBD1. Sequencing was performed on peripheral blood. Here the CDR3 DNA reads TGTGCCAGCAGCTCCACAGGGGGGAACTATGGCTACACCTTC. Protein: CASSSTGGNYGYTF. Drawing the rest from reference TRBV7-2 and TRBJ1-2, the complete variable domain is GAGVSQSPSNKVTEKGKDVELRCDPISGHTALYWYRQSLGQGLEFLIYFQGNSAPDKSGLPSDRFSAERTGGSVSTLTIQRTQQEDSAVYLCASSSTGGNYGYTFGSGTRLTVV.